The subject of this entry is one TCR beta chain. This is likely a read error, given that the CDR3 carries no conserved phenylalanine or tryptophan at its end. The V gene lost 4 bases and the J gene lost 3 bases, with 13 bases spanning the gap. This CDR3 region has 14 residues. The V gene's germline CDR1 is SGHRS and CDR2 YFSETQ. These data come from a study of blood T cell repertoires in COVID-19. Here immunoSEQ multiplex PCR was the method, and the copy in TCRdb shows in-frame clones only, minus some. The sample comprises 310,000 or so clones, just over 85% of which are singletons, and 8.5% to 12% rests with the top ten.

The TCR sequence derives from a woman under 30 who had recovered from COVID-19. Sequenced material: PBMCs or T cells enriched from blood (not recorded which). The chain carries TRBV5-1 and TRBJ1-1, with TRBD1 as a possible D gene (6 bases). This chain's CDR3 is CASSPGTRDTEAFV. The CDR3 nucleotides read TGCGCCAGCAGCCCCGGGACACGGGACACTGAAGCTTTCGTT.